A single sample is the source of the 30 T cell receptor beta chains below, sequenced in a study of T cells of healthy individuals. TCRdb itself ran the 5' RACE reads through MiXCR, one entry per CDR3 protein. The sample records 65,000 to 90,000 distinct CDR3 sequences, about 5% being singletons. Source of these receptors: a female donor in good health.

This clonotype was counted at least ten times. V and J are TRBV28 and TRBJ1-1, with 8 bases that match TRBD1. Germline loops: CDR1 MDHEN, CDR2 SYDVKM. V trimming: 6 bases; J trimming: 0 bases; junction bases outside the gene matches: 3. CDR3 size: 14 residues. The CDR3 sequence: CASRTGALNTEAFF. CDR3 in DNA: TGTGCCAGCAGGACAGGGGCCCTGAACACTGAAGCTTTCTTT.

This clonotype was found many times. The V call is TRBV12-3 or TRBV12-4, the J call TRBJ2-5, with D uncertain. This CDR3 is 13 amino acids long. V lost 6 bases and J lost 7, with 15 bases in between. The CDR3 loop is CASRPGGGWTQYF. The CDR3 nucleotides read TGTGCCAGCAGACCCGGTGGCGGTTGGACCCAGTACTTC.

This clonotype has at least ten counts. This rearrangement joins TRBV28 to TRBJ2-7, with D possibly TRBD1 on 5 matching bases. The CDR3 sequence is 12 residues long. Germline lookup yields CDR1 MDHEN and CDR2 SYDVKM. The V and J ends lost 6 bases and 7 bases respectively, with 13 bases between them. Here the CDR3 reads CASSLRQREQYF. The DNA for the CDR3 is TGTGCCAGCAGCTTAAGACAGCGTGAGCAGTACTTC.

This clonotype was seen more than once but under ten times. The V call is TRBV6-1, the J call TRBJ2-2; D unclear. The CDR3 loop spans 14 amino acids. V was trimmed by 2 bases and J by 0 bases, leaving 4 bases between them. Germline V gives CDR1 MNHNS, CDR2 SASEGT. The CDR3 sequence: CASSEISNTGELFF. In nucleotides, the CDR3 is TGTGCCAGCAGTGAAATATCGAACACCGGGGAGCTGTTTTTT.

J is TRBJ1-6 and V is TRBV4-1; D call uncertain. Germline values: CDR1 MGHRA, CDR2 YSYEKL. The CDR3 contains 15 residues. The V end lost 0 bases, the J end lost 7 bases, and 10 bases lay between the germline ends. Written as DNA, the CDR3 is TGCGCCAGCAGCCAAGAGTGGTTCCGCAATTCACCCCTCCACTTT. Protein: CASSQEWFRNSPLHF.

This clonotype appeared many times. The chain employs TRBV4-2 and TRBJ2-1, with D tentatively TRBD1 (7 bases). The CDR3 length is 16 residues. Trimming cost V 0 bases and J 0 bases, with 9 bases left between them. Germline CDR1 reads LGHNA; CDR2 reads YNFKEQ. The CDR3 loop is CASSQDQGGSYNEQFF. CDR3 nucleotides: TGTGCCAGCAGCCAAGACCAGGGGGGCTCCTACAATGAGCAGTTCTTC.

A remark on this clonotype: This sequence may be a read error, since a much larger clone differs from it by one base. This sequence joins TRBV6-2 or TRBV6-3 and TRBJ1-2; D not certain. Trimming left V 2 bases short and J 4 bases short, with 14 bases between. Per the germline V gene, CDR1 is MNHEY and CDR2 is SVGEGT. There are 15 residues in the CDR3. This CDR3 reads CASSYDSPSGYGYTF. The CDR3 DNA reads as TGTGCCAGCAGTTACGATTCTCCCAGCGGCTATGGCTACACCTTC.

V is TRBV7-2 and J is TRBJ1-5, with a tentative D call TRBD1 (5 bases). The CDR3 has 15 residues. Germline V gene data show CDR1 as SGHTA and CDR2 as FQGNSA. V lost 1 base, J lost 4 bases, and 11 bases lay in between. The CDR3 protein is CASSLGGGFNQPQHF. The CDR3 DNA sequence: TGTGCCAGCAGCTTAGGTGGGGGGTTTAATCAGCCCCAGCATTTT.

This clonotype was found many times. CDR3 DNA: TGTGCCAGCAGCCCCCACACTGGGATAGCGGGGCAGTTCTTC. Its protein product is CASSPHTGIAGQFF. This chain joins TRBV11-2 and TRBJ2-1; TRBD2 agrees at 7 bases. Germline V gene sequence: CDR1 SGHAT, CDR2 FQNNGV. CDR3 size: 14 residues. After removal of 5 bases from V and 12 bases from J, the junction contained 13 bases not matched to a gene.

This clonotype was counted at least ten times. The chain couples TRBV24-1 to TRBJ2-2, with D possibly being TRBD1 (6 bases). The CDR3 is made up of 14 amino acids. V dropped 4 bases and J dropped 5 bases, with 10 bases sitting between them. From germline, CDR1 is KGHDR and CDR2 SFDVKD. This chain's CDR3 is CATSERQGTGELFF. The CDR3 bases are TGTGCCACCAGTGAGCGTCAGGGGACCGGGGAGCTGTTTTTT.

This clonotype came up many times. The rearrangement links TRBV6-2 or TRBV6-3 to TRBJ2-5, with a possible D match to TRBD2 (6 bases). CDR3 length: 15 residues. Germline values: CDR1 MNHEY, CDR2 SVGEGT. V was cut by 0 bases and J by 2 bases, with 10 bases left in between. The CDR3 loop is CASSYSYAGQETQYF. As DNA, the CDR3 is TGTGCCAGCAGTTACTCTTACGCGGGGCAAGAGACCCAGTACTTC.

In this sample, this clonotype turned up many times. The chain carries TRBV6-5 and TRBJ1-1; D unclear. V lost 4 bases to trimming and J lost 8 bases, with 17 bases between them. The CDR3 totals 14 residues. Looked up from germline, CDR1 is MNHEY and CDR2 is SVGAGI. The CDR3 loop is CASSSYLYPGEAFF. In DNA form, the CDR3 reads TGTGCCAGCAGTTCGTACCTCTACCCTGGCGAAGCTTTCTTT.

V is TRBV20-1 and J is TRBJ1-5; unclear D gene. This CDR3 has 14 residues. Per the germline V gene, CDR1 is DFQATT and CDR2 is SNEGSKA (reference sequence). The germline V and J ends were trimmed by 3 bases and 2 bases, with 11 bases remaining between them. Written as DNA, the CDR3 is TGCAGTGCTAGTTCCGGGTTTGGCAATCAGCCCCAGCATTTT. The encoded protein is CSASSGFGNQPQHF.

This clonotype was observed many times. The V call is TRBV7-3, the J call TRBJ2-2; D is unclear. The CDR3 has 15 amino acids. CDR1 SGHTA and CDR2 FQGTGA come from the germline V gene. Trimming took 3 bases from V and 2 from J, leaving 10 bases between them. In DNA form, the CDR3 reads TGTGCCAGCAGCTTTAACCCCGGCAACACCGGGGAGCTGTTTTTT. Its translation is CASSFNPGNTGELFF.

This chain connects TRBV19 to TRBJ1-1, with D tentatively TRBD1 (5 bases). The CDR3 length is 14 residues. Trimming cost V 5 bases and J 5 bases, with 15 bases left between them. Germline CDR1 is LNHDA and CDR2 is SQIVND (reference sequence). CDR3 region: CASSWLGAWTEAFF. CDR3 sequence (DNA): TGTGCCAGTAGTTGGTTAGGGGCGTGGACTGAAGCTTTCTTT.

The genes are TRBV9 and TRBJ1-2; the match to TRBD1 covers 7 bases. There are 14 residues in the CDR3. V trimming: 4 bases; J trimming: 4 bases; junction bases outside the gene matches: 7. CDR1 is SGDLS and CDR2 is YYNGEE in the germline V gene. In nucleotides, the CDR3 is TGTGCCAGCAGCTTTCGACAGGGCGGCTATGGCTACACCTTC. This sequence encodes CASSFRQGGYGYTF.

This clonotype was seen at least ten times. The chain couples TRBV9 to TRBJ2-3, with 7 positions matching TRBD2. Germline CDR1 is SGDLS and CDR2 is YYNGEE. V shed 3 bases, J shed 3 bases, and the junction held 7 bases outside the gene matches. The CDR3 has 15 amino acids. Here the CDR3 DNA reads TGTGCCAGCAGCGACCTAGCGGCCCCTACAGATACGCAGTATTTT. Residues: CASSDLAAPTDTQYF.

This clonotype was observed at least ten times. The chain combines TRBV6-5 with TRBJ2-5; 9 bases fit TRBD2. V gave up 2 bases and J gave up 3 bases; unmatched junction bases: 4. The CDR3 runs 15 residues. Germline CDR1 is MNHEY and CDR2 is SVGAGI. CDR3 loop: CASSYASSGEETQYF. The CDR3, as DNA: TGTGCCAGCAGTTACGCCTCTAGCGGGGAAGAGACCCAGTACTTC.

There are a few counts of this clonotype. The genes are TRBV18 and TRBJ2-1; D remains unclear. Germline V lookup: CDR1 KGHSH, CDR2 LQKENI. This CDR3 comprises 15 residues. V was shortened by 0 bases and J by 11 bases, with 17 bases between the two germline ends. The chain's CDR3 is CASSPPVTPIFKQFF. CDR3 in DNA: TGTGCCAGCTCACCACCGGTGACTCCCATTTTTAAGCAGTTCTTC.

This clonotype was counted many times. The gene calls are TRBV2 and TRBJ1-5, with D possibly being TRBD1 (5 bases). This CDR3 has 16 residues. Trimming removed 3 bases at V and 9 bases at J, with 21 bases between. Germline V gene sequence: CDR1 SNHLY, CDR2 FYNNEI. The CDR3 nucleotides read TGTGCCAGCAGTGAGGACCCGTTTGGGGGTATTCGGCCCCAGCATTTT. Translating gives CASSEDPFGGIRPQHF. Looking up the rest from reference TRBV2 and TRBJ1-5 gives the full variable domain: EPEVTQTPSHQVTQMGQEVILRCVPISNHLYFYWYRQILGQKVEFLVSFYNNEISEKSEIFDDQFSVERPDGSNFTLKIRSTKLEDSAMYFCASSEDPFGGIRPQHFGDGTRLSIL.

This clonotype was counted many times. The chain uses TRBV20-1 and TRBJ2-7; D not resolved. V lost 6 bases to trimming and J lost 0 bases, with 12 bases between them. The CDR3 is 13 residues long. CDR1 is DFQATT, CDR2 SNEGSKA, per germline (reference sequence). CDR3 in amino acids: CSAPDLSSYEQYF. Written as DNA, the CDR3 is TGCAGTGCCCCGGACCTCAGCTCCTACGAGCAGTACTTC.

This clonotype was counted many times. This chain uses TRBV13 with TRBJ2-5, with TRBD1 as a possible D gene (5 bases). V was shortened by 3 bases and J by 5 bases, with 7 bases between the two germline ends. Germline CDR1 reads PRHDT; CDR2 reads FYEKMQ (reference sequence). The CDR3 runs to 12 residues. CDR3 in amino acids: CASSLGRETQYF. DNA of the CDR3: TGTGCCAGCAGCTTGGGGCGGGAGACCCAGTACTTC.

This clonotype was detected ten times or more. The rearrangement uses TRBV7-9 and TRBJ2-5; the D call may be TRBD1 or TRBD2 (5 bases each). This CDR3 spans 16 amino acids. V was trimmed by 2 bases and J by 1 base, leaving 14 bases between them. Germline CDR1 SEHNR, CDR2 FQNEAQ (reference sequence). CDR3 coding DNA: TGTGCCAGCAGCTTACGTGGTGGGGGTATCCAAGAGACCCAGTACTTC. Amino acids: CASSLRGGGIQETQYF. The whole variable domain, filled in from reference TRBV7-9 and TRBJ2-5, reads DTGVSQNPRHKITKRGQNVTFRCDPISEHNRLYWYRQTLGQGPEFLTYFQNEAQLEKSRLLSDRFSAERPKGSFSTLEIQRTEQGDSAMYLCASSLRGGGIQETQYFGPGTRLLVL.

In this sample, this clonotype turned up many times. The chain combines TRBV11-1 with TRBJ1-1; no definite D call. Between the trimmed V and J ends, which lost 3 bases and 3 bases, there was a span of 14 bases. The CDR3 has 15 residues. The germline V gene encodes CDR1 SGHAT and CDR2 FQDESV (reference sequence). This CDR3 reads CASSFGGRSHTEAFF. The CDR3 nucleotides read TGTGCCAGCAGCTTTGGAGGGAGGAGCCACACTGAAGCTTTCTTT.

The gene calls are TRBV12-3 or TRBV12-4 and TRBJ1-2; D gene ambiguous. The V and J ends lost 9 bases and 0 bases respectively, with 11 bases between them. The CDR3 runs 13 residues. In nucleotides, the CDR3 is TGTGCCAGTTCAGCGGGTGCTAACTATGGCTACACCTTC. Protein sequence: CASSAGANYGYTF.

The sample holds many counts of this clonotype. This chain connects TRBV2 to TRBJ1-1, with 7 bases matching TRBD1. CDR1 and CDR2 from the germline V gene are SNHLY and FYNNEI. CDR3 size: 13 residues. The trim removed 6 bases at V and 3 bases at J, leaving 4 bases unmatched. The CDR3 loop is CASRDDRDTEAFF. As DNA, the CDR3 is TGTGCCAGCAGAGATGACAGGGACACTGAAGCTTTCTTT. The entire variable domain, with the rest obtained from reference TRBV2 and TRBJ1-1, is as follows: EPEVTQTPSHQVTQMGQEVILRCVPISNHLYFYWYRQILGQKVEFLVSFYNNEISEKSEIFDDQFSVERPDGSNFTLKIRSTKLEDSAMYFCASRDDRDTEAFFGQGTRLTVV.

The CDR3 protein is CASSFQDGNTIYF. DNA for the CDR3: TGTGCCAGCAGTTTTCAGGATGGAAACACCATATATTTT. V and J are TRBV28 and TRBJ1-3, with no clear D. The CDR3 runs 13 residues. Between the trimmed V and J ends, which lost 3 bases and 3 bases, there was a span of 6 bases. CDR1 is MDHEN and CDR2 is SYDVKM in the germline V gene.

The CDR3 nucleotides read TGTGCCAGTAGTTCCAGGGTTCGCAATGAGCAGTTCTTC. Translated: CASSSRVRNEQFF. The V and J genes are TRBV19 and TRBJ2-1; TRBD1 is a possible D gene (5 bases). V lost 5 bases, J lost 6 bases, and 11 bases lay in between. Germline V CDR1 and CDR2: LNHDA, SQIVND (reference sequence). The CDR3 loop spans 13 amino acids.

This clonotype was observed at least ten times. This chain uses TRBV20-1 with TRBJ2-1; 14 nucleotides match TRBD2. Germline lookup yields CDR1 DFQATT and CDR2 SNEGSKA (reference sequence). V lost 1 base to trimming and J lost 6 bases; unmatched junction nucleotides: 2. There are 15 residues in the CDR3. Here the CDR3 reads CSARAGTSGSNEQFF. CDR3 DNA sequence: TGCAGTGCTAGAGCCGGGACTAGCGGGAGCAATGAGCAGTTCTTC.

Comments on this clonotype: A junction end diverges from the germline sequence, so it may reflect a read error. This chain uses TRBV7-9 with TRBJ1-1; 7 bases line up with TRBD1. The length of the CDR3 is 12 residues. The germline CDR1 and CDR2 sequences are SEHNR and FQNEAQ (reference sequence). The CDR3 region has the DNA TGTGCCAGCAGCCGAGGGGGCACTGGAGCTTTCTTT. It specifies CASSRGGTGAFF. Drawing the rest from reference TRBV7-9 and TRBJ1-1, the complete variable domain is DTGVSQNPRHKITKRGQNVTFRCDPISEHNRLYWYRQTLGQGPEFLTYFQNEAQLEKSRLLSDRFSAERPKGSFSTLEIQRTEQGDSAMYLCASSRGGTGAFFGQGTRLTVV.